This T cell receptor (beta chain) came from a study of blood T cell repertoires in COVID-19 (dated by TCRdb to the early 2020s). Background on the whole study: Samples from collaborators originated in the United States, Italy and Spain and spanned both the acute and convalescent phases of COVID-19. HLA class I and class II types, where available, came from metadata supplied by the sample provider rather than from assay-based typing. The prospective study material was composed of cDNA or gDNA derived from T cells, B-cell-depleted T cells, or PBMCs. Subjects who had been exposed to COVID-19, were actively infected with it, or had recovered from it provided the deeply sampled blood TCRbeta repertoires that made up the dataset. A freely available public database, intended as a resource for researchers studying the immune response to SARS-CoV-2, is where the repertoires were released. Sample metadata almost always included a de-identified subject ID, COVID-19 status, age in years and sex. The samples were drawn from two sources: the first 160 participants of the ongoing ImmuneRACE study, and over 950 subjects contributed by 6 global collaborators.

Concerning this clone: This receptor's antigen is unknown. There are no base qualities to consult, and no much larger clone falls within one base.

General study outcomes and caveats: How much clinical and demographic metadata was included differed by source and by participant, and the metadata was provided uncurated.

The germline V gene (reference sequence) yields GTSNPN for CDR1 and SVGIG for CDR2. Counted from cysteine to phenylalanine, this CDR3 has 14 amino acids. Only the CDR3 part of the read is kept: 42 bases, read in frame from the first base. V is pruned by 6 bases and J by 5 bases, leaving 10 bases of the junction without a gene match. TCRbeta CDR3 regions were amplified from genomic DNA by means of the immunoSEQ Assay, a bias-controlled multiplex PCR. The authors processed their data as follows. The number of nucleated cells in each sample was estimated by amplification of reference gene primers within the assay. Sequence reads were collapsed and filtered to measure the absolute abundance of every unique TCRbeta CDR3 rearrangement. For each sample, productive Simpson clonality was calculated as the square root of Simpson's diversity index over productive rearrangements. TCRdb provides this immuneACCESS table in a form limited to in-frame rearrangements. Some clones are lacking; in checked studies, under half of them reflect an unresolved V gene, and why the rest are absent is not known. The V and J calls and the clone size are those of that table, but D and trimming were determined from the DNA. Within this sample are approximately 300,000 clones, with 87% of them counted one time only. The ten largest clonotypes hold 2.2% of the sample.

A second Seattle source provided samples from volunteer blood donors who had recovered from COVID-19. Whole blood was collected in K2EDTA tubes by collaborating institutions according to the institutions' own protocols. For TCRbeta analysis, collaborators shipped samples as frozen whole blood, isolated PBMCs, or DNA extracted from either of those sample types. The sequencing input was peripheral blood. The sequence came from a woman aged 50 to 60 who had recovered from COVID-19. The rearranged segments are TRBV30 and TRBJ2-5, and 9 bases in between align with TRBD1. CDR3 loop: CACHPGDRVETQYF. The DNA is as follows: TGTGCCTGCCATCCGGGGGACAGGGTTGAGACCCAGTACTTC.